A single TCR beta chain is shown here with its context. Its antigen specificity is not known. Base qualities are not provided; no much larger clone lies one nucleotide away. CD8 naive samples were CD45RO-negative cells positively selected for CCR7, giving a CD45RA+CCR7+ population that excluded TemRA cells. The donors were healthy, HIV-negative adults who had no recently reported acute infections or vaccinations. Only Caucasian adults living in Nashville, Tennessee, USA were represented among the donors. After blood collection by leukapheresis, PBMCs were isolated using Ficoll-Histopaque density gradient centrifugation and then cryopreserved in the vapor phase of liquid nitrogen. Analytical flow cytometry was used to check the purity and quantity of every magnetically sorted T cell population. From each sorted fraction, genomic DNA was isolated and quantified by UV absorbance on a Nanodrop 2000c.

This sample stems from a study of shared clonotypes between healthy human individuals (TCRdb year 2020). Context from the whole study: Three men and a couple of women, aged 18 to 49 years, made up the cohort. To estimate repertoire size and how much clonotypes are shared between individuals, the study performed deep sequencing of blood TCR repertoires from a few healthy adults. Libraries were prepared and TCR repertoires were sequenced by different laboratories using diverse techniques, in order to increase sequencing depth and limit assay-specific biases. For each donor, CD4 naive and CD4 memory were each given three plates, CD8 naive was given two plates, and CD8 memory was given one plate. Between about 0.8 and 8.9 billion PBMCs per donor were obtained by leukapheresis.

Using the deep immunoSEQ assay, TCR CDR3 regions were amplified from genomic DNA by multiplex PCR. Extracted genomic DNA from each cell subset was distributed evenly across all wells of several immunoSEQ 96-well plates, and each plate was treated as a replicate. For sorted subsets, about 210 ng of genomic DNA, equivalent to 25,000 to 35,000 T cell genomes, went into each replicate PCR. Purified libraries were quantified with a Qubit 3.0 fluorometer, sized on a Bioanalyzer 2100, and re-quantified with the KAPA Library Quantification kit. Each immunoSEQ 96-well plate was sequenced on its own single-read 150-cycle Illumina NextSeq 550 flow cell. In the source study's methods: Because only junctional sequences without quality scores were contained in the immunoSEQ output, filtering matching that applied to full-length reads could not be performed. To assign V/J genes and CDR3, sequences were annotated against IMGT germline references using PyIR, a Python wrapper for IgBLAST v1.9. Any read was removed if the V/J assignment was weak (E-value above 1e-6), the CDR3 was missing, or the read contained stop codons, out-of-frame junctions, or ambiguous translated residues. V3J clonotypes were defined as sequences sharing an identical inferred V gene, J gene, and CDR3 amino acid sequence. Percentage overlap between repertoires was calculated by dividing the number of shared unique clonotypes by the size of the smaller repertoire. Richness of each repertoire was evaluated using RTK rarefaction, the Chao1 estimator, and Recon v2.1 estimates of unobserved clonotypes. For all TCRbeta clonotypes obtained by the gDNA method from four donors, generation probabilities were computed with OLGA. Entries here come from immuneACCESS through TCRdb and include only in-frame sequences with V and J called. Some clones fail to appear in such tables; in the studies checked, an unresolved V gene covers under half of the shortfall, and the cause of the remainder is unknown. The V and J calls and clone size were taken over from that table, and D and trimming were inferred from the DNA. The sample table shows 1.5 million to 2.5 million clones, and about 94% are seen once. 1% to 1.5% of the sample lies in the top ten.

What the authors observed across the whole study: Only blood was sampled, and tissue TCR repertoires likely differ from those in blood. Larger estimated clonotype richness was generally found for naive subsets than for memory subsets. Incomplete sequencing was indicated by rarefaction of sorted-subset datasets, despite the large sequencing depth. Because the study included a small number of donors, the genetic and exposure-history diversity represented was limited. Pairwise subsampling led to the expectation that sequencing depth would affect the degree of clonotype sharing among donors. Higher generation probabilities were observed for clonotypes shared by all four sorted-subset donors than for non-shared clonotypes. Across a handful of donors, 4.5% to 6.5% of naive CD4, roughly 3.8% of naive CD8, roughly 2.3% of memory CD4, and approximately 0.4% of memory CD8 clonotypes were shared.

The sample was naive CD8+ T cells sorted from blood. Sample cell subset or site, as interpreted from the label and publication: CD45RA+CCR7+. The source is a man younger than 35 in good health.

The CDR3 corresponds to CASSVEETGRAGELFF. The bases are TGTGCCAGCAGCGTAGAGGAAACGGGGCGGGCCGGGGAGCTGTTTTTT. The chain joins TRBV9 to TRBJ2-2; the D call is tentative, TRBD1 or TRBD2, as each matches 5 bases. Trimming at the junction amounts to 0 bases on V and 6 bases on J, and the germline ends lie 15 bases apart. Reading the germline V gene gives CDR1 SGDLS and CDR2 YYNGEE. The CDR3 holds 16 amino acids from the cysteine to the phenylalanine. The retained sequence is limited to the CDR3, 48 bases, with the frame set at the first base.